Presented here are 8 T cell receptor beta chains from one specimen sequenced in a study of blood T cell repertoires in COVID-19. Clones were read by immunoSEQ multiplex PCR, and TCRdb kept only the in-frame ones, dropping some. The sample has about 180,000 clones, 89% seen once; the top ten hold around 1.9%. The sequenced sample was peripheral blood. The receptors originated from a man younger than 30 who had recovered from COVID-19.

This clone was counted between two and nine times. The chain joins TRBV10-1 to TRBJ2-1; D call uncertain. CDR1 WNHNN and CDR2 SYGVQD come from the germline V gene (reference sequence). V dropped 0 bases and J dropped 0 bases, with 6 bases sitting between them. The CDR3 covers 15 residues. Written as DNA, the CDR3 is TGCGCCAGCAGTGAGTCCCTGAGCTCCTACAATGAGCAGTTCTTC. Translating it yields CASSESLSSYNEQFF.

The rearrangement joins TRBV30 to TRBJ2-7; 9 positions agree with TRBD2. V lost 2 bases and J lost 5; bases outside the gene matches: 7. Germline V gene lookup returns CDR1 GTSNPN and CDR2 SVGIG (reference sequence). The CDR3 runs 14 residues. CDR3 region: CAWSFGGRVNEQYF. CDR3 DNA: TGTGCCTGGAGTTTTGGCGGGAGGGTGAACGAGCAGTACTTC. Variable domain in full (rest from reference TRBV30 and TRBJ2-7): SQTIHQWPATLVQPVGSPLSLECTVEGTSNPNLYWYRQAAGRGLQLLFYSVGIGQISSEVPQNLSASRPQDRQFILSSKKLLLSDSGFYLCAWSFGGRVNEQYFGPGTRLTVT.

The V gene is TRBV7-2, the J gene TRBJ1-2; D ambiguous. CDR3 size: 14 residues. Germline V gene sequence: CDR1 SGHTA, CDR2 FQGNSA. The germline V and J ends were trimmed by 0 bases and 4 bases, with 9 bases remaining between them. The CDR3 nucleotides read TGTGCCAGCAGCTTAGCGAGGAATTTCTATGGCTACACCTTC. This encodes CASSLARNFYGYTF. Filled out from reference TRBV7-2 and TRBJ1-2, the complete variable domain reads GAGVSQSPSNKVTEKGKDVELRCDPISGHTALYWYRQSLGQGLEFLIYFQGNSAPDKSGLPSDRFSAERTGGSVSTLTIQRTQQEDSAVYLCASSLARNFYGYTFGSGTRLTVV.

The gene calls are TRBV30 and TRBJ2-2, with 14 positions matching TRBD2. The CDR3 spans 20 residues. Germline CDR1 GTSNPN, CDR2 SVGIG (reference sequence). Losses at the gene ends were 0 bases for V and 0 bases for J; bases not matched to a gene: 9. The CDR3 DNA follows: TGTGCCTGGAGTGTACCGAAACCGGGACTAGCGGGAGCGAACACCGGGGAGCTGTTTTTT. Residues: CAWSVPKPGLAGANTGELFF.

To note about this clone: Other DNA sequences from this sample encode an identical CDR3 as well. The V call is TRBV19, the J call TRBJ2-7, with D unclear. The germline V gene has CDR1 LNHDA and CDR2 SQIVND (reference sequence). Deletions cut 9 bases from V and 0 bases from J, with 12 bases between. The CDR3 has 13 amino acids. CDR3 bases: TGTGCCAGCCGGCGGCAGAGCTCCTACGAGCAGTACTTC. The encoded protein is CASRRQSSYEQYF.

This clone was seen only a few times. CDR3 sequence reads: CASTEGPVPSGANVLTF. For the CDR3, the DNA is TGTGCCAGCACTGAGGGCCCAGTCCCATCTGGGGCCAACGTCCTGACTTTC. The chain is built from TRBV9 and TRBJ2-6, with a tentative D call TRBD2 (5 bases). CDR1 SGDLS and CDR2 YYNGEE come from the germline V gene. The CDR3 runs to 17 residues. Deletions cut 6 bases from V and 1 base from J, with 17 bases between.

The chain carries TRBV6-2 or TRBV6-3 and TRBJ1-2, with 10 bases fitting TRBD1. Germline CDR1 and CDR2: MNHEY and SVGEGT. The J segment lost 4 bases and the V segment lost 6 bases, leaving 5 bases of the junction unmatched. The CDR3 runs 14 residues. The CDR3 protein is CASSPGQGFYGYTF. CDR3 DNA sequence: TGTGCCAGCAGCCCGGGACAGGGGTTCTATGGCTACACCTTC.

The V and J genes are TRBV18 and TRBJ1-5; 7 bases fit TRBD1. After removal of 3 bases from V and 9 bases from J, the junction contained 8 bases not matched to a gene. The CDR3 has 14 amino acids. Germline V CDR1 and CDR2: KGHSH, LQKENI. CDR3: CASSPGTAPSPQHF. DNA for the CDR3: TGTGCCAGCTCACCGGGGACAGCCCCTTCGCCCCAGCATTTT.